The 3 T cell receptor beta chains in this list originate from one sample, sequenced in a study of cytomegalovirus exposure and HLA in healthy donors. The primer mix had 60 Vbeta and 13 Jbeta primers. Profiled with immunoSEQ multiplex PCR; TCRdb holds only in-frame clones, not every one. The table has some 140,000 clones, under 80% seen once. The sample consisted of PBMCs. These receptors were taken from a man aged 25 to 40 in good health and CMV-seronegative.

The rearrangement joins TRBV6-1 to TRBJ2-7; D is ambiguous. The V gene lost 7 bases and the J gene lost 1 base, with 11 bases spanning the gap. The CDR3 is 13 residues long. Germline V gene data show CDR1 as MNHNS and CDR2 as SASEGT. The DNA for the CDR3 is TGTGCCAGCAATTCGGCGGCTTCCTACGAGCAGTACTTC. This codes for CASNSAASYEQYF.

By frequency in the sample, this clone is medium-sized. The rearrangement joins TRBV28 to TRBJ1-1; the match to TRBD1 covers 9 bases. CDR1 is MDHEN and CDR2 is SYDVKM in the germline V gene. J was trimmed by 0 bases and V by 6 bases; bases with no gene match: 5. The CDR3 sequence is 15 residues long. CDR3 region: CASSWDRVMNTEAFF. CDR3 coding DNA: TGTGCCAGCAGCTGGGACAGGGTTATGAACACTGAAGCTTTCTTT.

The rearrangement links TRBV19 to TRBJ1-5; 9 bases map to TRBD1. V lost 11 bases and J lost 7; bases outside the gene matches: 15. CDR3 length: 15 residues. Germline CDR1 is LNHDA and CDR2 is SQIVND (reference sequence). CDR3 DNA sequence: TGTGCCGACTTCTTACAGGGGGCGCTTGGGCAGCCCCAGCATTTT. It specifies CADFLQGALGQPQHF.